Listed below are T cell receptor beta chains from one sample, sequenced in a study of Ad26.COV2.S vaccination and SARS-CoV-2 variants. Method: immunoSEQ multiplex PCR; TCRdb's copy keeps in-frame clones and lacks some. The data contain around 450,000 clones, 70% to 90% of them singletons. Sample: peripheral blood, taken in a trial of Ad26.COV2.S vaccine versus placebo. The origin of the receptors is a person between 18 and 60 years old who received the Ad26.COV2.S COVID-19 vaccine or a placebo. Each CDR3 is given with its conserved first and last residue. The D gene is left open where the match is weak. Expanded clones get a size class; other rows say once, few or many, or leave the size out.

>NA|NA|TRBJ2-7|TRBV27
CASSAQVYSYEQYF
TGTGCCAGCAGTGCCCAGGTTTACTCCTACGAGCAGTACTTC
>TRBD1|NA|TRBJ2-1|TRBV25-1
CASTPGGSYNEQFF
TGTGCCAGCACCCCAGGGGGCTCCTACAATGAGCAGTTCTTC
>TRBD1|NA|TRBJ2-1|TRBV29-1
CSVDRGQVSKEQFF
TGCAGCGTTGACCGAGGACAGGTTTCCAAGGAGCAGTTCTTC
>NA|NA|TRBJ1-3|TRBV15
CATSRDLAGPSGNTIYF
TGTGCCACCAGCAGAGATCTCGCAGGTCCCTCTGGAAACACCATATATTTT
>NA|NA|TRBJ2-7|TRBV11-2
CASSYDRSSYEQYF
TGTGCCAGCAGCTACGACAGGAGCTCCTACGAGCAGTACTTC
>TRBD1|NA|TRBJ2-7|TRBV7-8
CASSLVDRGYEQYF
TGTGCCAGCAGCTTAGTCGACAGGGGTTACGAGCAGTACTTC
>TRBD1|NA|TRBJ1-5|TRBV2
CASKTGVGNQPQHF
TGTGCCAGCAAAACAGGGGTGGGTAATCAGCCCCAGCATTTT
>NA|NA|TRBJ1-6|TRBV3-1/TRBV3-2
CASSQDRRPGPNSPLHF
TGTGCCAGCAGCCAAGATAGGAGGCCAGGCCCTAATTCACCCCTCCACTTT
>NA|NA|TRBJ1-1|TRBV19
CASSTTLKGGIGKAFF
TGTGCCAGTAGTACTACTCTAAAGGGGGGCATCGGCAAAGCTTTCTTT
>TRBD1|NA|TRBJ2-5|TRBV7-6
CASSFPGRGREETQYF
TGTGCCAGCAGCTTTCCCGGCAGGGGGCGGGAAGAGACCCAGTACTTC
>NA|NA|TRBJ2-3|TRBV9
CASSVRTNTDTQYF
TGTGCCAGCAGCGTAAGGACGAACACAGATACGCAGTATTTT
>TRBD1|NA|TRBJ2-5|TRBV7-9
CASSSKDRGRETQYF
TGTGCCAGCAGCTCCAAGGACAGGGGCCGGGAGACCCAGTACTTC
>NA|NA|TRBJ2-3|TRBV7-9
CASSTGSDTQYF
TGTGCCAGCTCCACCGGATCAGATACGCAGTATTTT
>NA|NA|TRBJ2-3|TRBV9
CASSASTDTQYF
TGTGCCAGCAGCGCAAGCACAGATACGCAGTATTTT
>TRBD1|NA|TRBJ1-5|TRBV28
CASSGQTGNNQPQHF
TGTGCCAGCAGTGGGCAGACAGGGAACAATCAGCCCCAGCATTTT
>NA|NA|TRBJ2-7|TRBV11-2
CASSHGQGTTYEQYF
TGTGCCAGCAGCCATGGGCAGGGCACCACCTACGAGCAGTACTTC
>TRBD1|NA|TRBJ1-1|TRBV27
CASRRTGMSAFF
TGTGCCAGCAGGAGGACAGGGATGTCAGCTTTCTTT
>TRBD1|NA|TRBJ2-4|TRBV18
CASSLRQGQSIQYF
TGTGCCAGCTCACTCAGACAGGGGCAAAGCATTCAGTACTTC
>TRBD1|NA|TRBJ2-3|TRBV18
CASSPGQGVSDTQYF
TGTGCCAGCTCACCGGGACAGGGGGTATCAGATACGCAGTATTTT
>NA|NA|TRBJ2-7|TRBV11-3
CASSLASSYEQYF
TGTGCCAGCAGCTTGGCTAGCTCCTACGAGCAGTACTTC
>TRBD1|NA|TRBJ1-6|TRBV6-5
CAARGQFYNSPLHF
TGTGCCGCCCGGGGACAGTTCTATAATTCACCCCTCCACTTT
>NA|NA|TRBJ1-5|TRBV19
CASSLFGQPQHF
TGTGCCAGTAGCCTATTTGGTCAGCCCCAGCATTTT
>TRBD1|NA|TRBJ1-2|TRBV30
CAWRTGQDYGYTF
TGTGCCTGGAGGACGGGACAGGACTATGGCTACACCTTC
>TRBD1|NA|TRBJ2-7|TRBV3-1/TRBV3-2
CASSRQTGGASEQYF
TGTGCCAGCAGCCGCCAGACAGGGGGCGCATCCGAGCAGTACTTC
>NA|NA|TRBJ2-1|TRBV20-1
CSASPPGTRGEQFF
TGCAGTGCTAGTCCCCCAGGGACCCGCGGTGAGCAGTTCTTC
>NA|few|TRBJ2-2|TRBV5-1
CASSLSGITSGELFF
TGCGCCAGCAGCTTGTCTGGGATAACCTCGGGGGAGCTGTTTTTT
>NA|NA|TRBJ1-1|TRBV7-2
CASSPFNPGAFF
TGTGCCAGCAGCCCGTTCAATCCTGGAGCTTTCTTT
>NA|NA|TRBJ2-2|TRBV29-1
CSVVPDTGELFF
TGCAGCGTTGTCCCCGACACCGGGGAGCTGTTTTTT
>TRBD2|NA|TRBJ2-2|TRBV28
CASSLTSGRGGELFF
TGTGCCAGCAGTTTAACTAGCGGGAGGGGTGGGGAGCTGTTTTTT
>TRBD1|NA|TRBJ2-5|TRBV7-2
CASSFSQGAGETQYF
TGTGCCAGCAGCTTCTCCCAGGGGGCTGGAGAGACCCAGTACTTC
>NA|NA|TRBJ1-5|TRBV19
CASSLSPPLQPQHF
TGTGCCAGTAGTTTAAGTCCCCCCCTCCAGCCCCAGCATTTT
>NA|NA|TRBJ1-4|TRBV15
CATSRDTATNEKLFF
TGTGCCACCAGCAGAGATACCGCAACTAATGAAAAACTGTTTTTT
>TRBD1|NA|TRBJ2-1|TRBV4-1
CASSPTGALSYNEQFF
TGCGCCAGCAGCCCGACAGGGGCCCTCTCCTACAATGAGCAGTTCTTC
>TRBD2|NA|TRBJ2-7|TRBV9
CASSPPVAGKTYEQYF
TGTGCCAGCAGCCCACCCGTAGCGGGGAAGACCTACGAGCAGTACTTC
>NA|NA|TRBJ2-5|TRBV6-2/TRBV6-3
CASSYVFGGLAVETQYF
TGTGCCAGCAGTTACGTGTTTGGCGGGTTGGCAGTAGAGACCCAGTACTTC
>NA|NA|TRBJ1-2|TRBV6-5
CASCLKQGNYGYTF
TGTGCCAGCTGCCTTAAACAGGGAAACTATGGCTACACCTTC
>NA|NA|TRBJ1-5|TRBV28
CASSRDRNQPQHF
TGTGCCAGCAGCCGAGACAGGAATCAGCCCCAGCATTTT
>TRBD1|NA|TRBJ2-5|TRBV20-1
CSASLPGGVQETQYF
TGCAGTGCTAGTCTTCCAGGGGGTGTCCAAGAGACCCAGTACTTC
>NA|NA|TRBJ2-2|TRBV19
CASSIVGVVGELFF
TGTGCCAGTAGTATAGTCGGAGTAGTCGGGGAGCTGTTTTTT
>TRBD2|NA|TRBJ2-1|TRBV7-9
CASSSTSGRINEQFF
TGTGCCAGCAGCTCTACTAGCGGGAGAATCAATGAGCAGTTCTTC